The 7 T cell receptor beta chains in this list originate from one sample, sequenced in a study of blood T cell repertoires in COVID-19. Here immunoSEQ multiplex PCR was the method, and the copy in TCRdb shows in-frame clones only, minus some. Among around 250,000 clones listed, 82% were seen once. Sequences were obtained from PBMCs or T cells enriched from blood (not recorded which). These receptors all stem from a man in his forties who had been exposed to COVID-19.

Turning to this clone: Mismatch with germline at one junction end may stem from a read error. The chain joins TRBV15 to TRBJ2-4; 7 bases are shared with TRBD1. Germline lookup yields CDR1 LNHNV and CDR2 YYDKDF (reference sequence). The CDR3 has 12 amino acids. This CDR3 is CAASRETGVQYF. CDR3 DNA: TGTGCCGCCAGCAGAGAAACAGGGGTTCAGTACTTC.

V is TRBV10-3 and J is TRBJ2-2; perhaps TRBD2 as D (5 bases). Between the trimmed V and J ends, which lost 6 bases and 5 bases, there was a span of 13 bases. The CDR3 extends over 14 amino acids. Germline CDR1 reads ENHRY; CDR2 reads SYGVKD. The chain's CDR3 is CAIRSGRGTGELFF. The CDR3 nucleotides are TGTGCCATCAGAAGTGGGAGAGGGACCGGGGAGCTGTTTTTT.

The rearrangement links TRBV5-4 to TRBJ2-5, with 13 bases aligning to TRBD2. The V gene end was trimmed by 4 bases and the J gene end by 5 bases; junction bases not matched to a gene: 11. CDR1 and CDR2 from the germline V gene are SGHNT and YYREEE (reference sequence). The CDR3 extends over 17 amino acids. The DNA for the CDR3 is TGTGCCAGCAGCCCTGAACTAGCGGGAGGGCCTATGGAGACCCAGTACTTC. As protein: CASSPELAGGPMETQYF.

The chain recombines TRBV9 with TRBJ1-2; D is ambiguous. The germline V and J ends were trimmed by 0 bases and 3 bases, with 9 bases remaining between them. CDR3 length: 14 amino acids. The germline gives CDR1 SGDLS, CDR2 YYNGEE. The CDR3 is CASSVASGDYGYTF. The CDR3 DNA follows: TGTGCCAGCAGCGTAGCTTCCGGGGACTATGGCTACACCTTC.

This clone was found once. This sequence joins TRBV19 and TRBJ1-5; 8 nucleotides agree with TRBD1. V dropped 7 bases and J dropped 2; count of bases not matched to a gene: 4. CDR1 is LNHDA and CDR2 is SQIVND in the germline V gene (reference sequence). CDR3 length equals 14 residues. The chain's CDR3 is CASIGQGGNQPQHF. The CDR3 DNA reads TGTGCCAGTATCGGACAGGGTGGCAATCAGCCCCAGCATTTT.

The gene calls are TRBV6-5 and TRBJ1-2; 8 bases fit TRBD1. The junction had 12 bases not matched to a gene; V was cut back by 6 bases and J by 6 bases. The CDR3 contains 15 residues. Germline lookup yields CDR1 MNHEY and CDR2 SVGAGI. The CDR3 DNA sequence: TGTGCCAGCAGGAGAAAACCAGGGGGCGCGGATGGCTACACCTTC. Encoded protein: CASRRKPGGADGYTF.

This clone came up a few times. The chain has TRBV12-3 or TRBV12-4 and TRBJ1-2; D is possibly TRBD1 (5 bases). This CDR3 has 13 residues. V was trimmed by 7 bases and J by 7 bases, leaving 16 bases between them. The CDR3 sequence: CASNGGGFTGYTF. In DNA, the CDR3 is TGTGCCAGCAACGGCGGGGGGTTTACTGGCTACACCTTC.